Listed below are T cell receptor beta chains from one sample, sequenced in a study of shared T cell receptors in the human thymus. Data came from immunoSEQ multiplex PCR; TCRdb stores just in-frame clones and leaves some out. Altogether hundreds of thousands of clones are present, approximately 90% being singletons, with the ten largest covering around 0.0099%. The same sample was also used in a study of human thymus T cells.

The sample was thymocytes. Every receptor here comes from a boy under two years old with a congenital heart defect. Both conserved end residues are trimmed from each CDR3. A D gene is named only where the DNA matches it firmly.

NA | TRBV5-8 | ASSCGEPYNEQF
TRBD2 | TRBV6-1 | ASSDASGSYNEQF
NA | TRBV5-4 | ASSLRGSYGYT
TRBD2 | TRBV19 | ASSRAPGLAGRRLYEQY
TRBD1 | TRBV6-1 | ASSRAGGPYEQY
TRBD1 | TRBV28 | ASRPGGSGNTIY
NA | TRBV7-2 | ASSLGGLFGRVNTEAF
NA | TRBV5-6 | ASSLLEARLNTDTQY
NA | TRBV4-3 | ASSQARGETQY
TRBD1 | TRBV7-2 | ASSLERGRGNTIY
TRBD1 | TRBV28 | ASSRTGERFQPQH
TRBD2 | TRBV6-1 | ASSEIGLAGANH
NA | TRBV5-1 | ASSLVSGSYYHEQY
NA | TRBV29-1 | SVEAGDRPHGTEAF
TRBD2 | TRBV2 | ASGTSGSEHEQY
TRBD2 | TRBV28 | ASSLPIGTSYYEQY
TRBD1 | TRBV6-6 | ASSYSTGEDTQY
NA | TRBV29-1 | SVATPLETQY
NA | TRBV9 | ASSDKGEEAF
NA | TRBV28 | ASSLKQGVYSGNTIY
NA | TRBV18 | ASSPRHDGTEAF
NA | TRBV20-1 | SARDHSLF
NA | TRBV9 | ASSVALANTGELF
NA | TRBV2 | ASNPVATNEKLF
TRBD2 | TRBV5-1 | ASSDGTSGQETQY
NA | TRBV27 | ASSPHTDTQY
NA | TRBV4-2 | ASSQVVFTSSYEQY